This T cell receptor (beta chain) was identified in a study of control samples from healthy donors and cancer patients. The CDR3 has 13 amino acids. With 1 base removed from V and 4 bases from J, the gap between germline ends came to 8 bases. Germline loops: CDR1 SEHNR, CDR2 FQNEAQ (reference sequence). Generated by immunoSEQ multiplex PCR, the TCRdb table keeps only in-frame clones and is missing some. The sample lists over 150,000 clones, approximately 94% occurring once. The specimen sequenced was blood. The J gene is TRBJ2-7, the V gene TRBV7-9; the D gene is possibly TRBD2 (5 bases). The receptor was isolated from a man aged 25 to 45 in good health. Here the CDR3 DNA reads TGTGCCAGCAGCTTAGGGACTTTATACGAGCAGTACTTC. As protein: CASSLGTLYEQYF.